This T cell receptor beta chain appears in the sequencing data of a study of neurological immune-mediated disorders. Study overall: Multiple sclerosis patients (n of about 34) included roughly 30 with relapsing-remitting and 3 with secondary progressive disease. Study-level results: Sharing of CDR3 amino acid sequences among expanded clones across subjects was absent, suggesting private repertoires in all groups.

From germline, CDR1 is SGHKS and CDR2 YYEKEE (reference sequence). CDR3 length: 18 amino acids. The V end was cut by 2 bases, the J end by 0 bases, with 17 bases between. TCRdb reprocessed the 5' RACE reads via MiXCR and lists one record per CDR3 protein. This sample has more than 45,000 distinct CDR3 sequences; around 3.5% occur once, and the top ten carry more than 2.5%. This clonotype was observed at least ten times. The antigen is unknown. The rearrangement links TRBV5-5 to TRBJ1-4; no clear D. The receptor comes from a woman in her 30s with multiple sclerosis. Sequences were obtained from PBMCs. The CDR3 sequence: CASSFDLTAYSTNEKLFF. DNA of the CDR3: TGTGCCAGCAGCTTCGACCTAACAGCTTATTCAACTAATGAAAAACTGTTTTTT.